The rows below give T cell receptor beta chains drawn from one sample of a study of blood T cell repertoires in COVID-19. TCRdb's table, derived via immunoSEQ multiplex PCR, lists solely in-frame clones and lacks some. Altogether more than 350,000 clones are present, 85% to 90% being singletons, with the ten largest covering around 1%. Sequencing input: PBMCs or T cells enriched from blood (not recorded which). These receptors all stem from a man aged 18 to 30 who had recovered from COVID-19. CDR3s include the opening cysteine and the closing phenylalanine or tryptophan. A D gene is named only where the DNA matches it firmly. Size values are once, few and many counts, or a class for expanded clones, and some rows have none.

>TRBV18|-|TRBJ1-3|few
TGTGCCAGCTCACCCGGCACAGGTCTAAACTCTGGAAACACCATATATTTT
CASSPGTGLNSGNTIYF
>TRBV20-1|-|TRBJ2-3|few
TGCAGTGCTAGAGTGAGAGATACGCAGTATTTT
CSARVRDTQYF
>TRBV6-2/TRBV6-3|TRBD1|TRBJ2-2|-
TGTGCCAGCAGTTACACAGGACAGGGGACCCACACCGGGGAGCTGTTTTTT
CASSYTGQGTHTGELFF
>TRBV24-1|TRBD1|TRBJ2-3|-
TGTGCCACCAGTGCCCTAGGACAGGGCACAGATACGCAGTATTTT
CATSALGQGTDTQYF
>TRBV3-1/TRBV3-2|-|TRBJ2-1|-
TGTGCCAGCAGCCAAGAAGCTGGGCGGGGTTCTTACAGTGAGCAGTTCTTC
CASSQEAGRGSYSEQFF
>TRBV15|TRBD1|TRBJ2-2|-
TGTGCCACCAGCCAATCAGGGACAGGGAACACCGGGGAGCTGTTTTTT
CATSQSGTGNTGELFF
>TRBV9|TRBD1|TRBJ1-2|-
TGTGCCAGCAGCCCCTTCGGGGACAGAACCTCCTATGGCTACACCTTC
CASSPFGDRTSYGYTF
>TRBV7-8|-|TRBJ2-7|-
TGTGCCAGCAGCTGGGGGGGCGGGACCTACGAGCAGTACTTC
CASSWGGGTYEQYF
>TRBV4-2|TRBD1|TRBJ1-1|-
TGTGCCAGCAGCCAACAGGGGGCATTCACTGAAGCTTTCTTT
CASSQQGAFTEAFF
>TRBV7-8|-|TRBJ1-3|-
TGTGCCAGCAGCTTACAATCAGGGATAGGTGGAAACACCATATATTTT
CASSLQSGIGGNTIYF
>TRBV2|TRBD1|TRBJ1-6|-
TGTGCCGGCGACAGGGACGGTCGTTCACCCCTCCACTTT
CAGDRDGRSPLHF
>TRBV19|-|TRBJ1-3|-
TGTGCCAGCAACGACATCAACTCTGGAAACACCATATATTTT
CASNDINSGNTIYF
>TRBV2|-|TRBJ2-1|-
TGTGCCAGCAGTGAACAGGGCCTACCCTACAATGAGCAGTTCTTC
CASSEQGLPYNEQFF
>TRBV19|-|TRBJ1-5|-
TGTGCCAGTAGATGGTCCGGGAAGTATAGCAATCAGCCCCAGCATTTT
CASRWSGKYSNQPQHF
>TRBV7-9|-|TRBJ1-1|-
TGTGCCAGCAGCTTACAGGGTGGGACTGAAGCTTTCTTT
CASSLQGGTEAFF
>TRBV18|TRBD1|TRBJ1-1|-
TGTGCCAGCTCACAGGGGCGACAGGGGTTGGCTTTCTTT
CASSQGRQGLAFF
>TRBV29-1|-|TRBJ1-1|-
TGCAGCGTGATGGGGGCGATGAACACTGAAGCTTTCTTT
CSVMGAMNTEAFF
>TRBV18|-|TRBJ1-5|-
TGTGCCAGCTCACCATACGATACAGGATTAAGCAATCAGCCCCAGCATTTT
CASSPYDTGLSNQPQHF
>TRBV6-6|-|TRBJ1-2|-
TGTGCCAGCAGTCGCGTCGCGGGGGGGAGTCGCAACTATGGCTACACCTTC
CASSRVAGGSRNYGYTF
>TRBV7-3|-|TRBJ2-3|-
TGTGCCAGCAGCGCCCTAGGAGTAAACACAGATACGCAGTATTTT
CASSALGVNTDTQYF
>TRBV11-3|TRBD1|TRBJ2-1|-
TGTGCCAGCAGCCGAGGGGGCGCCGACTCCTACAATGAGCAGTTCTTC
CASSRGGADSYNEQFF
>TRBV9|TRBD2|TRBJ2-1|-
TGTGCCAGCAGCGTATACCAGACTAGCGGGAGCGACAATGAGCAGTTCTTC
CASSVYQTSGSDNEQFF
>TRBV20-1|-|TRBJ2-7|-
TGCAGTGCTAGTGCCGGGTTCGACAGCTCCTACGAGCAGTACTTC
CSASAGFDSSYEQYF
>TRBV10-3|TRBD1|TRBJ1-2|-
TGTGCCATCAGTGATTTAGGACAGGGTGGTGGCTACACCTTC
CAISDLGQGGGYTF
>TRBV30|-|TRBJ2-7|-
TGTGCCTGGAGTAGCCGGGGCTACGAGCAGTACTTC
CAWSSRGYEQYF
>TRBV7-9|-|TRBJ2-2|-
TGTGCCAGCAGCCAGTTGGGCAAATCGAACACCGGGGAGCTGTTTTTT
CASSQLGKSNTGELFF
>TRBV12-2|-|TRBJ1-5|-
TGTGCAAGTCGCTCCGAGAAAAATAGCAATCAGCCCCAGCATTTT
CASRSEKNSNQPQHF
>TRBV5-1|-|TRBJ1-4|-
TGCGCCAGCAGCTTGGGAGGGTCCGCTAATGAAAAACTGTTTTTT
CASSLGGSANEKLFF
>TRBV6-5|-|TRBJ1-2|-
TGTGCCAGCAGTTACTCCAACTTATATGGCTACACCTTC
CASSYSNLYGYTF
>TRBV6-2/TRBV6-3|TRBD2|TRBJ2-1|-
TGTGCCAGCAGTTACTTAGCGGGGGGGCGTGAGCAGTTCTTC
CASSYLAGGREQFF
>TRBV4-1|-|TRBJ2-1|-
TGCGCCAGCAGCCCCTCCAGGGCCATATACAATGAGCAGTTCTTC
CASSPSRAIYNEQFF
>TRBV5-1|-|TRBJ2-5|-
TGCGCCAGCAGCGGCGGCAGGGGCCAAGAGACCCAGTACTTC
CASSGGRGQETQYF
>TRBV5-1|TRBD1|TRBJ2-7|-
TGCGCCAGCAGAACAGGGGACAACTCCTACGAGCAGTACTTC
CASRTGDNSYEQYF
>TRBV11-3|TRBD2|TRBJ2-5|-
TGTGCCAGCAGCTTAGATCGTAATAGCGGGAGAGGAGAGACCCAGTACTTC
CASSLDRNSGRGETQYF
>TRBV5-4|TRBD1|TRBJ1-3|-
TGTGCCAGCAGCCCGCGGGACAGGGCTGGAAACACCATATATTTT
CASSPRDRAGNTIYF
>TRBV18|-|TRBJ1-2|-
TGTGCCAGCTCATCAGAGGAAGGAATCGGTTATGGCTACACCTTC
CASSSEEGIGYGYTF
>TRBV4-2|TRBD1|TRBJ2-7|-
TGTGCCAGCAGCCCCGGGCAGGGGGCGAACTACGAGCAGTACTTC
CASSPGQGANYEQYF
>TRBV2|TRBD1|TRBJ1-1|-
TGTGCCAGCAGTGCCCCACGGACAGGGAACACTGAAGCTTTCTTT
CASSAPRTGNTEAFF
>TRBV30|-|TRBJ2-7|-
TGTGCCTGGAGCCCGGGTATCTCCTACGAGCAGTACTTC
CAWSPGISYEQYF
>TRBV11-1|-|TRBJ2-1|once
TGTGCCAGCAGCTTAGCCACCCCTAGAAGAAGCTCCTACAATGAGCAGTTCTTC
CASSLATPRRSSYNEQFF
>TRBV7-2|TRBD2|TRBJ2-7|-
TGTGCCAGCAGCTTAGGGGGACTAGGACGCGAGCAGTACTTC
CASSLGGLGREQYF
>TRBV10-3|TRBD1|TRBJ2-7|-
TGTGCCATCAGTGAGTCCCTCGGACAGGCTTACGAGCAGTACTTC
CAISESLGQAYEQYF